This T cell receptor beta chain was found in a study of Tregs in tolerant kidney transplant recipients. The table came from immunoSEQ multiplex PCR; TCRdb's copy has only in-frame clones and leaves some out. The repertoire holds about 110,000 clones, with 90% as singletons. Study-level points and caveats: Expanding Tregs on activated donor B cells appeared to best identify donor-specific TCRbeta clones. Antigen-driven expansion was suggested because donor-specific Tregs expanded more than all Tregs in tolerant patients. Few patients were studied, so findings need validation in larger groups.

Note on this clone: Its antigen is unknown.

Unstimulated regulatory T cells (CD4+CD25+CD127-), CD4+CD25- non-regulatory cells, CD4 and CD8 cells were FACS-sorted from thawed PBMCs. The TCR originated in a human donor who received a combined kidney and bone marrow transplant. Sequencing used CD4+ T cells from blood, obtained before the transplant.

The CDR3 loop is CASSFRQGWNQPQHF. The DNA for the CDR3 is TGTGCCAGCAGCTTCCGACAGGGTTGGAATCAGCCCCAGCATTTT. The rearrangement joins TRBV7-2 to TRBJ1-5; 7 bases line up with TRBD1. Germline-derived CDR1 and CDR2 are SGHTA and FQGNSA. V shed 3 bases, J shed 4 bases, and the junction held 6 bases outside the gene matches. The CDR3 loop spans 15 amino acids. Full variable domain (outside the CDR3, taken from reference TRBV7-2 and TRBJ1-5): GAGVSQSPSNKVTEKGKDVELRCDPISGHTALYWYRQSLGQGLEFLIYFQGNSAPDKSGLPSDRFSAERTGGSVSTLTIQRTQQEDSAVYLCASSFRQGWNQPQHFGDGTRLSIL.